This T cell receptor beta chain was captured by sequencing in a study of blood T cell repertoires in COVID-19. About the study: The United States, Italy and Spain provided the acute and convalescent COVID-19 samples. Nucleic acid was either cDNA or gDNA, and it came from T cells, B-cell-depleted T cells, or PBMCs.

Original handling: From reference gene primer amplification, estimates of nucleated cell counts were derived. Sequenced by immunoSEQ multiplex PCR; TCRdb stores in-frame clones only, minus some. V and J calls and clone size are given by that table; D and trimming were obtained from the DNA. The repertoire consists of around 220,000 clones, with approximately 90% occurring once and the leading ten covering roughly a tenth. Germline V lookup: CDR1 MDHEN, CDR2 SYDVKM. CDR3 size: 12 residues. Trimming pared 5 bases from V and 3 bases from J, leaving 8 bases between. Seattle patients were enrolled during active infection and followed longitudinally.

The source material was peripheral blood. The rearrangement uses TRBV28 and TRBJ2-7; possible D gene TRBD2, 5 bases. The clonotype was recovered from a woman aged 45-65 years with COVID-19, enrolled during active disease. DNA for the CDR3: TGTGCCAGCAGTCGGGGAATCTACGAGCAGTACGTC. This sequence encodes CASSRGIYEQYV.